This entry features one TCR beta chain sequence. Its antigen has not been determined. No much larger clone is present one base from it, and per-base qualities are unavailable. The entry originates in a study of cytomegalovirus exposure and HLA in healthy donors (dated by TCRdb to 2015 to 2018). Study-wide context: An earlier analysis of some 600 of the donors reported about 260 Gb of sequence data and around 100 million unique TCR beta sequences obtained from about 179 million T cells. Both class I and class II loci were covered by HLA typing, at four-digit resolution. Donor age, sex, ethnicity and CMV serostatus were compiled together with the repertoire data. An earlier analysis of some 500 of the donors applied high-throughput TCR beta sequencing to assess whether each TCR beta V gene segment acted as functional or pseudogenic. A later genetic analysis used genome-wide SNP genotypes for about 65% of the 666 donors, treating that subset as a discovery cohort. The later analysis used no new phenotypic data to find candidate immune exposures, relying instead on TCR beta sequences and their occurrence across donors. Typing coverage differed by locus: A, B, C, DRB1 and DQB1 were typed in about 620-640 donors, DQA1 in about 500, DPA1 in 600 to 610, and DPB1 in 472. Along with the roughly 610-subject first cohort, a separate validation cohort of around 110 different subjects was used. Among some 410 genotyped donors of the cohort, an average of around 250,000 unique TCR beta nucleotide sequences was sequenced per donor, of which approximately 18% were non-productive. To study patterns of TCR occurrence, a later analysis re-analyzed previously published TCR beta repertoires from 600 to 750 donors and added high-resolution HLA genotyping. An early release covering approximately 600 HLA-typed donors comprised around 300 gigabases of sequencing data and around 86 million unique TCR sequences. The study profiled the T cell repertoires of about 720 subjects by immunosequencing and related them to cytomegalovirus serostatus. Among the roughly 390 genotyped donors, 75% to 90% belonged to the genetic ancestry cluster associated with self-reported Caucasian donors. A handful of DR-DQ haplotypes were handled as single units for association and clustering because linkage in the cohort was strong. All discovery cohort repertoires had been generated using a single sequencing platform. High-throughput TCR immunosequencing, statistical association of individual TCRs with disease status, and machine learning were combined to predict cytomegalovirus infection status. The study aimed to test whether cataloging public T cell receptors could reveal signatures of past pathogen exposure.

Library prep was done by the immunoSEQ multiplex PCR assay. For the multiplex PCR, a mixture combining 60 forward primers for TCR Vbeta segments and 13 reverse primers for TCR Jbeta segments was used. The CDR3 region of rearranged TCR beta genes was amplified from genomic DNA by a multiplex PCR assay. On the Illumina HiSeq System, the amplified TCR beta libraries were sequenced as 87-base-pair reads. In the source study's methods: In a later analysis, approximately 74 million unique TCR beta chains were counted across the roughly 610 repertoires, and approximately 11 million of these chains were shared by at least two donors. Raw reads were error-corrected and collapsed into unique sequences by a nearest-neighbor algorithm in which closely related sequences were merged to remove PCR and sequencing errors. V, D and J gene segments were assigned by aligning CDR3 sequences to IMGT reference sequences. For a sequence to be retained, at least a six-nucleotide match to both a V gene segment and a J gene segment was required. Rearrangements were classified as productive when the CDR3 lacked stop codons and remained in frame with V and J, and all other rearrangements were classified as non-productive. CDR3 was defined according to IMGT convention as the region running from the second conserved V-encoded cysteine to the conserved J-encoded phenylalanine. In an earlier analysis of around 570 of the donors, sequences lacking an unambiguous match to a single V gene segment were excluded. An earlier analysis of about 600 of the donors called V segments functional above 56.7% productive rearrangements and segregating when the between-donor standard deviation exceeded 5%. A statistical classification framework was built for diagnosing cytomegalovirus status from the catalog of TCR beta chain sequences. In a later analysis, TCR nucleotide sequences were compared against IMGT/GENE-DB human TR gene sequences so that V and J genes could be assigned. In a later analysis, CDR3 sequences and most-parsimonious VDJ recombination scenarios were assigned using the TCRdist pipeline. A later analysis defined each TCR beta chain by its CDR3 amino acid sequence plus V-gene family, and excluded reads lacking a unique V-gene family. As a way to deal with suspected cross-contamination and a sequencing artifact, a later analysis dropped approximately 570 nucleotide sequences that were highly shared and had low generation probability. A later analysis calculated a clonal expansion index for each public chain from normalized within-repertoire ranks of inferred template counts. Generation probabilities in a later analysis came from a VDJ recombination model fitted to out-of-frame rearrangements, and those results were checked against IGoR. A later analysis scored TCR-TCR, TCR-HLA and TCR-CMV co-occurrence with hypergeometric tests, applying a repertoire-size bias correction to TCR pairs. A later analysis estimated false discovery rates by permuting HLA or CMV assignments 20 times. In a later analysis, co-occurring TCRs were grouped with DBSCAN, and TCRdist sequence similarity was added when clustering was performed within HLA-allele-positive subsets. Repertoires with fewer than 30,000 or more than 120,000 public chains were left out of co-occurrence clustering, as were several repertoires with anomalous nucleotide sharing. TCRdb provides this immuneACCESS table in a form limited to in-frame rearrangements. Some clones are lacking; in checked studies, under half of them reflect an unresolved V gene, and why the rest are absent is not known. That table gives V, J and clone size, and the DNA gave D and trimming. The sample table lists about 160,000 clones, about 85% of them with a count of one. The ten biggest clones cover less than 2% of the sample.

The cohort comprised 666 healthy bone marrow donors. All cohort members were sampled while nominally healthy, although unrecorded immune exposures were likely present. The donor was CMV seronegative and belonged to the group of 352 seronegative cohort members. A peripheral blood sample was provided by each donor, and peripheral blood mononuclear cells were used for TCR beta sequencing. Genomic DNA was extracted from the blood cell samples with the Qiagen DNeasy Blood Extraction Kit. The CDR3, from cysteine to phenylalanine, totals 13 residues. Kept here is only the CDR3 DNA, which spans 39 bases and is read in frame from base 1. A distance of 7 bases separates the germline ends of V and J, which lose 1 base and 4 bases respectively. CDR1 and CDR2 were assigned from the germline V gene as SNHLY and FYNNEI. General findings and caveats noted by the study authors: In a later analysis, HLA-associated TCR beta chains showed more clonal expansion and lower generation probabilities than non-associated chains that were equally common. In both the original and validation cohorts, the classifier was reported to diagnose cytomegalovirus status with high specificity and sensitivity. Because HLA typing was missing for some donors at each locus, association tests included only the typed subset. Compared with the approximately 720-donor mean, donors in an Asian-associated ancestry cluster had fewer N-insertions in productive TCRs, according to a later genetic analysis. In this cohort, only TCR beta chains were sequenced, and detectable features were limited by the absence of alpha or paired-chain data. Specific HLA alleles were associated with 15,000 to 20,000 TCR beta sequences at a false discovery rate of 0.05 in a later analysis. Sequencing depth was assumed to be roughly uniform across donors in the presence/absence analyses, though that assumption may not hold. An earlier analysis of 587 of the donors showed that most TCR beta V segments appeared in productive rearrangements either about 87% or about 30% of the time, which broadly matched IMGT annotations. According to a later analysis, most CMV-associated TCR beta chains appeared to be HLA-restricted, and the HLA associations seemed to be driven largely by CMV exposure. About 17 rarely observed V segments, including chromosome 9 orphons, were excluded from the earlier analysis of just under 600 of the donors because counts were too low. The authors suggested that the approach could potentially be generalized to other disease states and immunological phenotypes. A further reported finding was that TCR beta sequences accurately predicted the HLA-A and HLA-B alleles for most subjects in the first cohort. The study listed approximately 160 TCR beta chains as associated with cytomegalovirus. According to a later analysis, TCR association rates differed among HLA loci, with DRB1 alleles showing the most associated TCRs and HLA-C alleles showing the fewest. A later analysis reported that several top co-occurrence clusters appeared linked to parvovirus B19, influenza, CMV and Epstein-Barr virus. An association between a missense DCLRE1C variant and V-gene and J-gene trimming of TCR beta chains was found in a later genetic analysis and replicated in an independent cohort. CMV serostatus was the only immune exposure information available for the cohort. Linkage disequilibrium might explain the correlated functional status among segregating V segments, but an unknown experimental factor could not be excluded. Some IMGT-functional V segments, including TRBV6-2 and TRBV6-3, could not be told apart with the 87-base-pair reads, so those segments were excluded. When HLA alleles, especially DR and DQ, strongly co-occurred, TCR associations were difficult to assign to individual alleles. Across donors, most TCR sequences were observed very rarely, whereas some public TCRs were present in many individuals. A few of the identified cytomegalovirus-associated TCR beta chains were confirmed in vitro to be specific for cytomegalovirus antigens. A cluster of highly shared sequence variants was judged likely to represent a technical artifact of the sequencing pipeline.

The sequenced sample consisted of PBMCs. This TCR was sampled from a man aged 18 to 35 in good health and CMV-seronegative. In this chain, TRBV2 is recombined with TRBJ1-1; TRBD1 could be the D gene, as 5 bases match. The base sequence is TGTGCCAGCAGTGAAGGACAGATCACTGAAGCTTTCTTT. The encoded protein is CASSEGQITEAFF.